What follows describes a single TCR beta chain. This specimen belongs to a study of blood T cell repertoires in COVID-19. Study as a whole: The United States, Italy and Spain were the sources of the acute and convalescent COVID-19 samples. PBMCs, B-cell-depleted T cells, or T cells provided the cDNA or gDNA that made up the material.

In the authors' workflow: By means of reference gene primer amplification, nucleated cell counts were estimated. The repertoire was sequenced with immunoSEQ multiplex PCR; TCRdb's copy has only in-frame clones and lacks some. That table is the source of V, J and clone size, and D and trimming were worked out from the DNA. The table records 120,000 or so clones, approximately 81% of them present only once. The V gene end was trimmed by 8 bases and the J gene end by 7 bases; junction bases not matched to a gene: 4. The CDR3 consists of 13 residues. CDR1 and CDR2 (germline): LNHDA, SQIVND (reference sequence).

The source material was peripheral blood. The chain joins TRBV19 to TRBJ2-2; TRBD2 aligns across 10 bases. The source of this sequence is a man aged 35-49 years with active or convalescent COVID-19. The CDR3 protein is CASGTSVIGELFF. The CDR3 DNA is TGTGCCAGTGGGACTAGCGTGATCGGGGAGCTGTTTTTT.